Sequencing of this TCR beta chain was carried out in a study of cytomegalovirus exposure and HLA in healthy donors. Findings and limits, study-wide: In a later analysis, several top co-occurrence clusters appeared linked to parvovirus B19, influenza, CMV and Epstein-Barr virus. Clonal expansion was found to be greater in HLA-associated TCR beta chains than in equally common others in a later analysis. A link between a missense DCLRE1C variant and TCR beta V- and J-gene trimming emerged from a later analysis. Investigators reported more than 150 TCR beta chains as tied to cytomegalovirus.

V was clipped by 4 bases and J by 0 bases; unmatched bases: 7. Per germline, CDR1 SGHRS and CDR2 YFSETQ. CDR3 length: 16 residues. PCR used 60 Vbeta primers and 13 Jbeta primers. Profiled with immunoSEQ multiplex PCR; TCRdb holds only in-frame clones, not every one. This repertoire shows more than 150,000 clones, about 77% found once; its top ten account for less than 2.5%. This clone has a handful of counts. Its antigen is still unknown. This sequence joins TRBV5-1 and TRBJ1-1, with TRBD1 matching over 9 bases. Input material: PBMCs. The clonotype was recovered from a woman aged 25 to 45 in good health and CMV-seropositive. The CDR3 nucleotides are TGCGCCAGCAGCCCGGGGACAGGGACCATGAACACTGAAGCTTTCTTT. It codes for CASSPGTGTMNTEAFF.